What follows are 30 T cell receptor beta chains derived from one specimen sequenced in a study of blood T cell repertoires in COVID-19. Assay: immunoSEQ multiplex PCR; the TCRdb copy retains only in-frame clones and omits some. The repertoire holds 60,000 to 90,000 clones, with 70% to 75% as singletons. The sample consisted of peripheral blood. Receptors originate from a man aged 55 to 70 with acute or convalescent COVID-19.

This clone has just one count. The chain recombines TRBV2 with TRBJ2-2; TRBD1 aligns across 9 bases. Germline CDR1 is SNHLY and CDR2 is FYNNEI. This CDR3 spans 14 amino acids. After removal of 10 bases from V and 2 bases from J, the junction contained 5 bases not matched to a gene. The DNA of the CDR3 is TGTGCCACCCGGGACAGGGTAAACACCGGGGAGCTGTTTTTT. Protein product: CATRDRVNTGELFF.

V and J are TRBV6-4 and TRBJ2-1, with TRBD2 matching over 8 bases. This CDR3 region has 15 residues. Losses at the gene ends were 2 bases for V and 8 bases for J; bases not matched to a gene: 8. Per germline, CDR1 MRHNA and CDR2 SNTAGT. Here the CDR3 reads CASSDPRAGGDEQFF. Written as DNA, the CDR3 is TGTGCCAGCAGTGACCCCCGCGCGGGGGGCGATGAGCAGTTCTTC.

The chain employs TRBV3-1 (or the pseudogene TRBV3-2) and TRBJ2-3; 15 positions match TRBD2. The junction had 9 bases not matched to a gene; V was cut back by 0 bases and J by 2 bases. This CDR3 spans 20 amino acids. Looked up from germline, CDR1 is LGHDT and CDR2 is YNNKEL (reference sequence). CDR3 residues: CASSQESGLAGGRSTDTQYF. The CDR3 DNA reads TGTGCCAGCAGCCAAGAGTCGGGACTAGCGGGGGGCAGATCCACAGATACGCAGTATTTT.

The chain is built from TRBV2 and TRBJ2-7, with D unclear. Trimming shortened V by 5 bases and J by 6 bases, and 14 bases separated the two germline ends. The CDR3 spans 13 residues. Per the germline V gene, CDR1 is SNHLY and CDR2 is FYNNEI. CDR3 bases: TGTGCCAGCAGTCACGAGGCACGCTCCGAGCAGTACGTC. This translates into CASSHEARSEQYV.

The DNA for the CDR3 is TGCGCCAGCAGCTTAGGGGGGGCCGTATCTGGGGCCAACGTCCTGACTTTC. The encoded protein is CASSLGGAVSGANVLTF. The genes are TRBV5-1 and TRBJ2-6, with D maybe TRBD2 (7 bases). CDR3 length: 17 amino acids. Per the germline V gene, CDR1 is SGHRS and CDR2 is YFSETQ. Deletions cut 2 bases from V and 1 base from J, with 13 bases between.

The rearrangement links TRBV7-9 to TRBJ2-2, with TRBD1 as a possible D gene (5 bases). The CDR3 loop spans 17 amino acids. The germline V gene encodes CDR1 SEHNR and CDR2 FQNEAQ (reference sequence). With 5 bases removed from V and 6 bases from J, the gap between germline ends came to 22 bases. CDR3 coding DNA: TGTGCCAGCAGCCCCTACTGGGGCGACCGGGCCGCCGGGGAGCTGTTTTTT. It codes for CASSPYWGDRAAGELFF.

The gene calls are TRBV11-2 and TRBJ2-1; D unresolved. CDR3 size: 15 residues. V was shortened by 1 base and J by 3 bases, with 10 bases between the two germline ends. The germline V gene encodes CDR1 SGHAT and CDR2 FQNNGV. CDR3 region: CASSLGPGFYNEQFF. The CDR3 nucleotides read TGTGCCAGCAGCTTAGGCCCAGGTTTCTACAATGAGCAGTTCTTC.

The rearrangement uses TRBV7-3 and TRBJ2-2; 11 bases match TRBD2. The trim removed 5 bases at V and 0 bases at J, leaving 5 bases unmatched. Germline CDR1 reads SGHTA; CDR2 reads FQGTGA. The length of the CDR3 is 17 residues. The CDR3 DNA reads as TGTGCCAGCAGCCGAGGACTAGCGGGCTCGAACACCGGGGAGCTGTTTTTT. Amino acid sequence: CASSRGLAGSNTGELFF.

The rearrangement links TRBV6-5 to TRBJ2-4; D possibly corresponds to TRBD2 (6 bases). The V gene lost 7 bases and the J gene lost 0 bases, with 7 bases spanning the gap. Germline loops: CDR1 MNHEY, CDR2 SVGAGI. This CDR3 comprises 13 residues. CDR3 loop: CASTGEAKNIQYF. The CDR3 coding sequence is TGTGCCAGCACGGGGGAAGCCAAAAACATTCAGTACTTC.

This clone was seen a handful of times. The rearrangement uses TRBV30 and TRBJ1-3, with D uncertain. This CDR3 is 13 amino acids long. V was pared by 1 base and J by 8 bases, with 12 bases between. Germline lookup yields CDR1 GTSNPN and CDR2 SVGIG (reference sequence). CDR3 in DNA: TGTGCCTGGAGTGGCCCCGGGAGGGACACCATATATTTT. This translates into CAWSGPGRDTIYF.

This clone was seen a few times. The V and J genes are TRBV6-5 and TRBJ1-4, with D unclear. The CDR3 contains 15 residues. The V end was cut by 6 bases, the J end by 6 bases, with 17 bases between. Germline lookup yields CDR1 MNHEY and CDR2 SVGAGI. This chain's CDR3 is CASSYAGGSHEKLFF. CDR3 nucleotides: TGTGCCAGCAGCTATGCAGGAGGTTCCCATGAAAAACTGTTTTTT.

Only a few counts were recorded for this clone. The chain is built from TRBV6-1 and TRBJ2-7; maybe TRBD1 (5 bases). V lost 0 bases to trimming and J lost 5 bases, with 11 bases between them. Germline assignment: CDR1 MNHNS and CDR2 SASEGT. The CDR3 is 14 amino acids. The CDR3 bases are TGTGCCAGCAGTGAAGCGTTCAGGGAAGACGAGCAGTACTTC. The encoded protein is CASSEAFREDEQYF.

The rearrangement joins TRBV19 to TRBJ1-1, with D perhaps TRBD1 (6 bases). Between the trimmed V and J ends, which lost 2 bases and 1 base, there was a span of 11 bases. The CDR3 has 15 amino acids. Germline V CDR1 and CDR2: LNHDA, SQIVND (reference sequence). This chain's CDR3 is CASSILDSSNTEAFF. The DNA of the CDR3 is TGTGCCAGTAGTATATTGGACAGCTCGAACACTGAAGCTTTCTTT.

V is TRBV6-1 and J is TRBJ2-7; perhaps TRBD1 as D (6 bases). This CDR3 contains 15 residues. With 2 bases removed from V and 2 bases from J, the gap between germline ends came to 13 bases. CDR1 and CDR2 (germline): MNHNS, SASEGT. CDR3: CASSETPQGTYEQYF. For the CDR3, the DNA is TGTGCCAGCAGTGAAACCCCACAGGGCACCTACGAGCAGTACTTC.

V is TRBV9 and J is TRBJ2-3, with D possibly TRBD1 on 6 matching bases. The CDR3 is made up of 16 amino acids. The germline CDR1 and CDR2 sequences are SGDLS and YYNGEE. Trimming took 0 bases from V and 4 from J, leaving 15 bases between them. CDR3 region: CASSVEGRGRADTQYF. DNA for the CDR3: TGTGCCAGCAGCGTAGAGGGCAGGGGTAGGGCAGATACGCAGTATTTT.

This rearrangement joins TRBV6-4 to TRBJ2-6; TRBD2 is a possible D gene (5 bases). Trimming shortened V by 4 bases and J by 0 bases, and 7 bases separated the two germline ends. CDR1 is MRHNA and CDR2 is SNTAGT in the germline V gene. There are 15 residues in the CDR3. The CDR3 DNA reads as TGTGCCAGCAGTGTTCGGGACTCTGGGGCCAACGTCCTGACTTTC. It yields the protein CASSVRDSGANVLTF.

The rearrangement uses TRBV5-4 and TRBJ2-2; 7 bases align to TRBD2. J gave up 1 base and V 0 bases, and 0 bases lay outside the gene matches. The CDR3 runs 15 residues. Germline values: CDR1 SGHNT, CDR2 YYREEE (reference sequence). Here the CDR3 reads CASSLAGGNTGELFF. The CDR3, as DNA: TGTGCCAGCAGCTTGGCGGGGGGGAACACCGGGGAGCTGTTTTTT.

At least ten counts were recorded for this clone. This chain joins TRBV18 and TRBJ1-1; 7 bases are a match to TRBD1. Germline values: CDR1 KGHSH, CDR2 LQKENI. The CDR3 totals 13 residues. V shed 2 bases, J shed 7 bases, and the junction held 4 bases outside the gene matches. CDR3 DNA sequence: TGTGCCAGCTCACCAGATCAGGGGGTTGAAGCTTTCTTT. Protein product: CASSPDQGVEAFF.

The rearrangement links TRBV11-3 to TRBJ2-3; 7 bases are a match to TRBD2. The CDR3 runs to 16 residues. CDR1 is SGHNT and CDR2 is YENEEA in the germline V gene. With 4 bases clipped from V and 0 bases from J, the junction kept 7 bases outside the gene matches. The CDR3 DNA follows: TGTGCCAGCAGCTCCGGGGGGACTATTAGCACAGATACGCAGTATTTT. It encodes CASSSGGTISTDTQYF.

The V gene is TRBV25-1, the J gene TRBJ1-1; D may be TRBD1 (5 bases). Germline V gives CDR1 MGHDK, CDR2 SYGVNS. The germline V and J ends were trimmed by 0 bases and 7 bases, with 9 bases remaining between them. The CDR3 is 13 amino acids. The CDR3 sequence: CASSEYGDSEAFF. The CDR3 bases are TGTGCCAGCAGTGAATATGGCGACAGTGAAGCTTTCTTT. Full variable domain (remainder filled in from reference TRBV25-1 and TRBJ1-1): EADIYQTPRYLVIGTGKKITLECSQTMGHDKMYWYQQDPGMELHLIHYSYGVNSTEKGDLSSESTVSRIRTEHFPLTLESARPSHTSQYLCASSEYGDSEAFFGQGTRLTVV.

The chain employs TRBV10-3 and TRBJ2-1, with D possibly being TRBD2 (6 bases). The CDR3 extends over 13 amino acids. Germline V gene data show CDR1 as ENHRY and CDR2 as SYGVKD. With 10 bases removed from V and 4 bases from J, the gap between germline ends came to 14 bases. In DNA, the CDR3 is TGTGCCACAGACGGGGGAGAATACAATGAGCAGTTCTTC. Residues: CATDGGEYNEQFF.

The V and J genes are TRBV19 and TRBJ2-5; the match to TRBD2 covers 9 bases. The CDR3 sequence is 15 residues long. Trimming took 3 bases from V and 4 from J; bases not matched to a gene: 6. Germline lookup yields CDR1 LNHDA and CDR2 SQIVND (reference sequence). The CDR3 nucleotides are TGTGCCAGTAGTATTCTTTCAGCGGGGGGAGAGACCCAGTACTTC. It translates to CASSILSAGGETQYF.

This clone was seen ten or more times. The V and J genes are TRBV19 and TRBJ1-4, with TRBD1 matching over 7 bases. The CDR3 loop spans 14 amino acids. CDR1 is LNHDA and CDR2 is SQIVND in the germline V gene (reference sequence). Trimming removed 5 bases from V and 5 bases from J; junction bases left unmatched: 5. The CDR3 is CASSPPTGNEKLFF. The CDR3 coding sequence is TGTGCCAGTAGTCCCCCGACAGGGAATGAAAAACTGTTTTTT.

In this sample, this clone turned up once. The V call is TRBV11-2, the J call TRBJ2-2; D ambiguous. Germline V gene data show CDR1 as SGHAT and CDR2 as FQNNGV. The V end lost 1 base, the J end lost 0 bases, and 12 bases lay between the germline ends. The CDR3 length is 17 residues. The CDR3 reads CASSLVPFTSNTGELFF. In DNA form, the CDR3 reads TGTGCCAGCAGCTTAGTTCCCTTCACATCGAACACCGGGGAGCTGTTTTTT.

The V and J genes are TRBV9 and TRBJ2-5; 8 nucleotides align to TRBD1. Losses at the gene ends were 4 bases for V and 5 bases for J; bases not matched to a gene: 7. There are 14 residues in the CDR3. CDR1 SGDLS and CDR2 YYNGEE come from the germline V gene. CDR3 amino acids: CASSPTGAGETQYF. Written as DNA, the CDR3 is TGTGCCAGCAGCCCGACAGGGGCTGGGGAGACCCAGTACTTC.

The J gene is TRBJ2-7, the V gene TRBV2; maybe TRBD1 (6 bases). The CDR3 contains 14 residues. Deletions cut 7 bases from V and 12 bases from J, with 25 bases between. From germline, CDR1 is SNHLY and CDR2 FYNNEI. DNA of the CDR3: TGTGCCAGCACCTTCGGTAGGGGCAGGGGCGCCGCGTACTTC. The encoded protein is CASTFGRGRGAAYF.

V gene TRBV5-1 combines with J gene TRBJ1-2, with TRBD1 as a possible D gene (6 bases). This CDR3 contains 14 residues. The V gene's germline CDR1 is SGHRS and CDR2 YFSETQ. Trimming took off 2 bases at V and 3 bases at J, with 11 bases between the two ends. In DNA, the CDR3 is TGCGCCAGCAGCTTCGCGGGGGGCGACTATGGCTACACCTTC. This translates into CASSFAGGDYGYTF. Complete variable domain (other parts from reference TRBV5-1 and TRBJ1-2): KAGVTQTPRYLIKTRGQQVTLSCSPISGHRSVSWYQQTPGQGLQFLFEYFSETQRNKGNFPGRFSGRQFSNSRSEMNVSTLELGDSALYLCASSFAGGDYGYTFGSGTRLTVV.

This clone has ten or more counts. The chain carries TRBV11-2 and TRBJ2-2; D is unclear. Germline loops: CDR1 SGHAT, CDR2 FQNNGV. With 2 bases removed from V and 0 bases from J, the gap between germline ends came to 4 bases. This CDR3 contains 14 residues. CDR3 sequence (DNA): TGTGCCAGCAGCTTAATAGCGAACACCGGGGAGCTGTTTTTT. It specifies CASSLIANTGELFF. The complete variable domain, with remaining parts taken from reference TRBV11-2 and TRBJ2-2, reads EAGVAQSPRYKIIEKRQSVAFWCNPISGHATLYWYQQILGQGPKLLIQFQNNGVVDDSQLPKDRFSAERLKGVDSTLKIQPAKLEDSAVYLCASSLIANTGELFFGEGSRLTVL.

V usage is TRBV5-8 and J usage is TRBJ2-5; 7 positions agree with TRBD1. The CDR3 sequence is 15 residues long. Germline V gene lookup returns CDR1 SGHTS and CDR2 YDEGEE. After removal of 2 bases from V and 5 bases from J, the junction contained 9 bases not matched to a gene. CDR3 protein: CASSFRGDRVETQYF. The CDR3, as DNA: TGTGCCAGCAGCTTCCGAGGAGACAGGGTCGAGACCCAGTACTTC.

This chain joins TRBV4-2 and TRBJ2-5; D gene unclear. This CDR3 region has 15 residues. Trimming took off 0 bases at V and 2 bases at J, with 10 bases between the two ends. Germline loops: CDR1 LGHNA, CDR2 YNFKEQ. The CDR3 DNA sequence: TGTGCCAGCAGCCAAGATGGCAGGAAGCAAGAGACCCAGTACTTC. The encoded protein is CASSQDGRKQETQYF.